This T cell receptor (beta chain) was recorded in a study of shared clonotypes between healthy human individuals. About the research overall: Donors consisted of two women and a few men between 18 and 49. Each donor contributed plates that comprised three CD4 naive, three CD4 memory, two CD8 naive and one CD8 memory.

On this clone: Antigen: not known.

Here immunoSEQ multiplex PCR was the method, and the copy in TCRdb shows in-frame clones only, minus some. The sample holds roughly 380,000 clones; about 96% are singletons and the top ten take about 0.34%. Findings and caveats of the study: The study found about 5% of naive CD4 clonotypes shared across a handful of donors. Researchers sampled only blood; tissue repertoires likely differ.

From germline, CDR1 is MNHNS and CDR2 SASEGT. J lost 2 bases, V lost 8 bases, and 8 bases had no gene match. This CDR3 spans 14 amino acids. The receptor was derived from a man aged 30 to 39 in good health. This rearrangement joins TRBV6-1 to TRBJ2-7; 8 bases are a match to TRBD1. The sample consisted of memory CD8+ T cells sorted from blood. Regarding subset: CD45RO+ cells pooled with CCR7-negative TemRA cells. The chain's CDR3 is CASRDRGGTYEQYF. CDR3 nucleotide sequence: TGTGCCAGCCGAGACAGGGGAGGAACCTACGAGCAGTACTTC.